The clone carrying this T cell receptor beta chain was observed a few times. No antigen is known for it. V was cut by 1 base and J by 0 bases, with 10 bases left in between. CDR1 is LGHDT and CDR2 is YNNKEL in the germline V gene (reference sequence). The CDR3 is made up of 16 amino acids. The record originates from a study of T cell responses to AZD1222 COVID-19 vaccine. Findings and caveats of the study: Donors were largely white British and mainly female; clonal diversity was possibly underestimated.

Assay used: immunoSEQ multiplex PCR; TCRdb lists only in-frame clones, some missing. The repertoire holds around 130,000 clones, with approximately 85% as singletons. The chain uses TRBV3-1 (or the pseudogene TRBV3-2) and TRBJ1-3; D is perhaps TRBD1 (5 bases). The TCR was taken from an adult in good health. This specimen consisted of peripheral blood, obtained on day 0 of AZD1222 vaccination. The CDR3: CASSQGFRGSGNTIYF. The CDR3 nucleotides read TGTGCCAGCAGCCAAGGATTTAGGGGCTCTGGAAACACCATATATTTT.